These 8 T cell receptor beta chains share one sample of origin, sequenced in a study of T cell responses to AZD1222 COVID-19 vaccine. Clones were read by immunoSEQ multiplex PCR, and TCRdb kept only the in-frame ones, dropping some. This table holds approximately 57,000 clones, around 87% found once. The specimen was peripheral blood, collected on day 0 of AZD1222 vaccination. These receptors all come from an adult in good health.

The J gene is TRBJ1-2, the V gene TRBV28, with D unresolved. Trimming took 6 bases from V and 5 from J, leaving 10 bases between them. Germline CDR1 MDHEN, CDR2 SYDVKM. The CDR3 loop spans 12 amino acids. DNA of the CDR3: TGTGCCAGCAGCCCCGACGGATATGGCTACACCTTC. This codes for CASSPDGYGYTF.

This clone was observed once. The V call is TRBV7-8, the J call TRBJ1-5; D might be TRBD1 (5 bases). This CDR3 has 15 residues. V dropped 1 base and J dropped 3 bases, with 10 bases sitting between them. Germline V gene data show CDR1 as SGHVS and CDR2 as FQNEAQ. CDR3 nucleotides: TGTGCCAGCAGCTTAGGGGCAGGGAACAATCAGCCCCAGCATTTT. It yields the protein CASSLGAGNNQPQHF.

The V call is TRBV7-9, the J call TRBJ2-1; 12 bases line up with TRBD2. Trimming cost V 8 bases and J 0 bases; bases outside gene matches: 2. Germline V gene data show CDR1 as SEHNR and CDR2 as FQNEAQ (reference sequence). The CDR3 has 15 residues. This chain's CDR3 is CASQTSGSSYNEQFF. CDR3 in DNA: TGTGCCAGCCAGACTAGCGGGAGCTCCTACAATGAGCAGTTCTTC. Full variable domain (missing parts from reference TRBV7-9 and TRBJ2-1): DTGVSQNPRHKITKRGQNVTFRCDPISEHNRLYWYRQTLGQGPEFLTYFQNEAQLEKSRLLSDRFSAERPKGSFSTLEIQRTEQGDSAMYLCASQTSGSSYNEQFFGPGTRLTVL.

A single count supports this clone. The chain recombines TRBV12-3 or TRBV12-4 with TRBJ1-2; D is undetermined. CDR3 length: 11 amino acids. With 3 bases removed from V and 8 bases from J, the gap between germline ends came to 7 bases. CDR3 region: CASSFSQGYTF. The CDR3 region has the DNA TGTGCCAGCAGTTTCAGTCAGGGCTACACCTTC.

J is TRBJ1-2 and V is TRBV28; TRBD1 might be the D (5 bases). Trimming removed 7 bases from V and 4 bases from J, with 16 bases in between. Germline V gene lookup returns CDR1 MDHEN and CDR2 SYDVKM. This CDR3 has 14 residues. The CDR3 coding sequence is TGTGCCAGCACCCCTTATGCGGGGCCCTATGGCTACACCTTC. Protein sequence: CASTPYAGPYGYTF.

V and J are TRBV28 and TRBJ1-2; D remains ambiguous. CDR3 length equals 15 residues. Trimming pared 2 bases from V and 4 bases from J, leaving 14 bases between. The germline CDR1 and CDR2 sequences are MDHEN and SYDVKM. CDR3 sequence: CASSLGPGSPYGYTF. DNA for the CDR3: TGTGCCAGCAGTTTAGGCCCGGGAAGCCCCTATGGCTACACCTTC.

V gene TRBV27 combines with J gene TRBJ2-7; possibly TRBD1 for D (6 bases). The CDR3 runs to 14 residues. Trimming removed 5 bases at V and 4 bases at J, with 15 bases between. CDR1 is MNHEY and CDR2 is SMNVEV in the germline V gene (reference sequence). The CDR3 sequence is CASSPGTYQYEQYF. The DNA for the CDR3 is TGTGCCAGCAGTCCTGGGACATACCAGTACGAGCAGTACTTC.

The V call is TRBV5-1, the J call TRBJ2-7, with 9 bases fitting TRBD1. After removal of 4 bases from V and 6 bases from J, the junction contained 11 bases not matched to a gene. Germline-derived CDR1 and CDR2 are SGHRS and YFSETQ. The CDR3 loop spans 15 amino acids. The CDR3 reads CASSPGLGQGGEQYF. Written as DNA, the CDR3 is TGCGCCAGCAGCCCGGGGTTGGGACAGGGAGGCGAGCAGTACTTC.